The 5 T cell receptor beta chains below come from one sample, sequenced in a study of T-cell reconstitution after alpha-beta-depleted transplantation in children. The authors prepared the TCRbeta library with unique molecular identifiers. TCRdb ran MiXCR on the PCR reads and lists one entry per CDR3 protein. The sample consists of some 830,000 distinct CDR3 sequences, roughly 16% of them appearing once. The sequencing used PBMCs, mostly from graft donor cells, collected 360 days after TCRalphabeta/CD19-depleted stem cell transplant. These receptors were obtained from a male patient aged 10 to 17 who had a stem cell transplant for acute lymphoblastic leukemia, so the T cells may come from the graft donor.

The chain combines TRBV7-9 with TRBJ2-7; possible D gene TRBD2, 7 bases. CDR3 length: 15 residues. Germline V lookup: CDR1 SEHNR, CDR2 FQNEAQ (reference sequence). V was pared by 6 bases and J by 4 bases, with 19 bases between. CDR3 nucleotide sequence: TGTGCCAGCAGACCGTCGGGGGGCGCAGGGTACGAGCAGTACTTC. Its protein is CASRPSGGAGYEQYF.

The count of this clonotype is one. The chain combines TRBV18 with TRBJ2-7; 7 bases agree with TRBD2. The CDR3 contains 17 residues. Germline loops: CDR1 KGHSH, CDR2 LQKENI. V dropped 1 base and J dropped 2; count of bases not matched to a gene: 11. CDR3 region: CASSPLLAGRGTYEQYF. CDR3 DNA: TGTGCCAGCTCACCACTCCTAGCCGGGCGGGGGACCTACGAGCAGTACTTC.

This clonotype was observed a handful of times. V usage is TRBV20-1 and J usage is TRBJ2-7; TRBD2 matches at 15 bases. The CDR3 runs 15 residues. V lost 2 bases to trimming and J lost 4 bases; unmatched junction nucleotides: 3. Germline V lookup: CDR1 DFQATT, CDR2 SNEGSKA (reference sequence). The CDR3 nucleotides are TGCAGTGCTAGACCCGGGACTAGCGGGAGGTACGAGCAGTACTTC. Translated, it gives CSARPGTSGRYEQYF.

V gene TRBV3-1 combines with J gene TRBJ2-6; no definite D call. V gave up 3 bases and J gave up 4 bases, with 13 bases separating them. The V gene's germline CDR1 is LGHDT and CDR2 YNNKEL (reference sequence). CDR3 size: 16 residues. The CDR3 loop is CASSQKIGFGANVLTF. CDR3 sequence (DNA): TGTGCCAGCAGCCAGAAGATAGGATTCGGGGCCAACGTCCTGACTTTC.

The chain recombines TRBV7-3 with TRBJ2-2, with TRBD1 matching 7 bases. This CDR3 comprises 16 residues. Trimming cost V 3 bases and J 1 base; bases outside gene matches: 5. Germline V lookup: CDR1 SGHTA, CDR2 FQGTGA. CDR3 in DNA: TGTGCCAGCAGCTTTCACCACAGGGGGAACACCGGGGAGCTGTTTTTT. It codes for CASSFHHRGNTGELFF.